These 21 T cell receptor beta chains came from one sample sequenced in a study of blood T cell repertoires in COVID-19. Assay used: immunoSEQ multiplex PCR; TCRdb lists only in-frame clones, some missing. The sample holds 200,000 to 300,000 clones, 83% seen once. Specimen: PBMCs or T cells enriched from blood (not recorded which). Every receptor here comes from a woman aged 40 to 49 who had been exposed to COVID-19.

This sequence joins TRBV3-1 (or the pseudogene TRBV3-2) and TRBJ1-2; 11 bases line up with TRBD1. V was pared by 3 bases and J by 9 bases, with 9 bases of the junction left unmatched. The length of the CDR3 is 15 residues. The germline V gene has CDR1 LGHDT and CDR2 YNNKEL (reference sequence). CDR3 in DNA: TGTGCCAGCAGCCAGAGAGAGGGGACAGGGGGACGCTACACCTTC. Its protein product is CASSQREGTGGRYTF.

The V call is TRBV5-1, the J call TRBJ2-1; 10 bases are a match to TRBD1. CDR1 SGHRS and CDR2 YFSETQ come from the germline V gene. The J segment lost 6 bases and the V segment lost 3 bases, leaving 3 bases of the junction unmatched. The CDR3 totals 14 residues. The CDR3 loop reads CASSSGQGGNEQFF. Here the CDR3 DNA reads TGCGCCAGCAGCTCTGGACAGGGGGGCAATGAGCAGTTCTTC.

CDR3: CASSENRDRGYGYTF. The CDR3 nucleotides read TGCGCCAGCAGCGAAAACAGGGATCGAGGCTATGGCTACACCTTC. V gene TRBV5-1 combines with J gene TRBJ1-2; tentative D call: TRBD1 (6 bases). The germline V gene encodes CDR1 SGHRS and CDR2 YFSETQ. V was cut by 4 bases and J by 4 bases, with 17 bases left in between. This CDR3 region has 15 residues.

The DNA for the CDR3 is TGCAGCGTTGAATCCCCGTTGTACGGGGGGGGCCAAGAGACCCAGTACTTC. It translates to CSVESPLYGGGQETQYF. V gene TRBV29-1 combines with J gene TRBJ2-5; 8 nucleotides match TRBD2. With 2 bases clipped from V and 1 base from J, the junction kept 12 bases outside the gene matches. The CDR3 is made up of 17 amino acids. CDR1 and CDR2 from the germline V gene are SQVTM and ANQGSEA.

This sequence joins TRBV7-2 and TRBJ2-3, with TRBD1 matching over 7 bases. The germline V gene encodes CDR1 SGHTA and CDR2 FQGNSA. The CDR3 runs to 14 residues. Trimming took 4 bases from V and 6 from J; bases not matched to a gene: 7. The CDR3 DNA sequence: TGTGCCAGCAGCTCGGGCCTGACAGGGGATACGCAGTATTTT. Its protein product is CASSSGLTGDTQYF.

The chain joins TRBV7-2 to TRBJ2-3; possibly TRBD2 for D (7 bases). Germline V CDR1 and CDR2: SGHTA, FQGNSA. The germline V and J ends were trimmed by 8 bases and 8 bases, with 23 bases remaining between them. This CDR3 spans 15 amino acids. The CDR3 DNA reads TGTGCCAGCCTTCGGGGGGCGGGGGCGTTTGGTACGCAGTATTTT. Translated, it gives CASLRGAGAFGTQYF.

The V gene is TRBV19, the J gene TRBJ1-5; D is ambiguous. The CDR3 spans 13 residues. V was cut by 6 bases and J by 7 bases, with 13 bases left in between. CDR1 is LNHDA, CDR2 SQIVND, per germline (reference sequence). The CDR3 DNA is TGTGCCAGTAGCTTGGGAGGGCGGCAGCCCCAGCATTTT. Protein: CASSLGGRQPQHF. The full variable domain, completed using reference TRBV19 and TRBJ1-5, is DGGITQSPKYLFRKEGQNVTLSCEQNLNHDAMYWYRQDPGQGLRLIYYSQIVNDFQKGDIAEGYSVSREKKESFPLTVTSAQKNPTAFYLCASSLGGRQPQHFGDGTRLSIL.

This chain joins TRBV7-9 and TRBJ1-2; 8 bases are shared with TRBD1. After removal of 5 bases from V and 8 bases from J, the junction contained 7 bases not matched to a gene. Germline loops: CDR1 SEHNR, CDR2 FQNEAQ (reference sequence). CDR3 length: 13 amino acids. The CDR3 sequence: CASSAQGAEGYTF. CDR3 nucleotide sequence: TGTGCCAGCAGCGCCCAGGGGGCGGAAGGCTACACCTTC.

The J gene is TRBJ1-2, the V gene TRBV30, with TRBD1 identical over 9 bases. Germline CDR1 is GTSNPN and CDR2 is SVGIG (reference sequence). The ends lost 7 bases at V and 6 bases at J; junction bases unmatched: 3. CDR3 length: 11 amino acids. The DNA of the CDR3 is TGTGCCTCAGACAGGGGGAATGGCTACACCTTC. Translation gives CASDRGNGYTF. Full variable domain (outside the CDR3, taken from reference TRBV30 and TRBJ1-2): SQTIHQWPATLVQPVGSPLSLECTVEGTSNPNLYWYRQAAGRGLQLLFYSVGIGQISSEVPQNLSASRPQDRQFILSSKKLLLSDSGFYLCASDRGNGYTFGSGTRLTVV.

The chain employs TRBV6-5 and TRBJ1-1, with 11 bases aligning to TRBD1. Trimming removed 5 bases from V and 11 bases from J; junction bases left unmatched: 7. Germline V gives CDR1 MNHEY, CDR2 SVGAGI. The CDR3 extends over 13 amino acids. The CDR3 DNA follows: TGTGCCAGCAGTCCGGGACAGGGGGGTTGGGCTTTCTTT. Protein product: CASSPGQGGWAFF.

The V and J genes are TRBV7-8 and TRBJ2-1; tentatively, D is TRBD2 (6 bases). CDR1 is SGHVS, CDR2 FQNEAQ, per germline. The CDR3 totals 14 residues. Trimming stripped 5 bases from V and 10 bases from J, with 18 bases between. CDR3 sequence (DNA): TGTGCCAGCAGCCGGTGGGGACTTCCTCAAGAGCAGTTCTTC. Amino acids: CASSRWGLPQEQFF.

This rearrangement joins TRBV6-4 to TRBJ2-1, with D perhaps matching TRBD1 (5 bases). The CDR3 contains 15 residues. CDR1 and CDR2 from the germline V gene are MRHNA and SNTAGT. V dropped 2 bases and J dropped 2 bases, with 10 bases sitting between them. CDR3: CASSDRGDPYNEQFF. CDR3 bases: TGTGCCAGCAGTGACAGGGGCGACCCCTACAATGAGCAGTTCTTC.

V is TRBV7-2 and J is TRBJ1-2, with 9 bases lining up with TRBD1. Germline V gives CDR1 SGHTA, CDR2 FQGNSA. V lost 3 bases, J lost 3 bases, and 5 bases stayed unmatched. CDR3 length: 15 amino acids. CDR3 protein: CASSFGTGWDYGYTF. The DNA of the CDR3 is TGTGCCAGCAGCTTTGGGACAGGGTGGGACTATGGCTACACCTTC.

The chain carries TRBV10-3 and TRBJ1-5; D is possibly TRBD1 (5 bases). Germline V CDR1 and CDR2: ENHRY, SYGVKD. Trimming took 2 bases from V and 3 from J, leaving 14 bases between them. CDR3 size: 16 residues. The CDR3 nucleotides are TGTGCCATCAGTGAGGGACACCCCGTTAACAATCAGCCCCAGCATTTT. Residues: CAISEGHPVNNQPQHF.

This clone has a handful of counts. The V call is TRBV6-6, the J call TRBJ2-7, with TRBD1 matching 7 bases. The trim removed 5 bases at V and 4 bases at J, leaving 20 bases unmatched. The CDR3 sequence is 18 residues long. Per germline, CDR1 MNHNY and CDR2 SVGAGI (reference sequence). CDR3 amino acids: CASSLSPFNRGNQYEQYF. In nucleotides, the CDR3 is TGTGCCAGCAGTCTCTCGCCTTTCAACAGGGGAAATCAGTACGAGCAGTACTTC.

This clone came up a few times. The CDR3 sequence is CASSFTSVEQYF. CDR3 nucleotides: TGTGCCAGCAGTTTTACTTCGGTCGAGCAGTACTTC. The rearrangement uses TRBV6-2 or TRBV6-3 and TRBJ2-7; D gene ambiguous. Germline CDR1 and CDR2: MNHEY and SVGEGT. V lost 4 bases and J lost 6, with 10 bases in between. The CDR3 contains 12 residues.

V usage is TRBV2 and J usage is TRBJ1-5; D gene unclear. This CDR3 contains 12 residues. V lost 3 bases to trimming and J lost 7 bases, with 7 bases between them. Germline values: CDR1 SNHLY, CDR2 FYNNEI. CDR3 DNA sequence: TGTGCCAGCAGTGACAGCGGACAGCCCCAGCATTTT. Translating gives CASSDSGQPQHF. The variable domain in full, completed from reference TRBV2 and TRBJ1-5, reads EPEVTQTPSHQVTQMGQEVILRCVPISNHLYFYWYRQILGQKVEFLVSFYNNEISEKSEIFDDQFSVERPDGSNFTLKIRSTKLEDSAMYFCASSDSGQPQHFGDGTRLSIL.

The chain links TRBV10-3 to TRBJ1-5; 7 nucleotides line up with TRBD1. Germline assignment: CDR1 ENHRY and CDR2 SYGVKD. The trim removed 0 bases at V and 2 bases at J, leaving 4 bases unmatched. The CDR3 has 16 residues. Here the CDR3 DNA reads TGTGCCATCAGTGAGTCGATAACAGGGGGCAATCAGCCCCAGCATTTT. It specifies CAISESITGGNQPQHF.

The gene calls are TRBV6-2 or TRBV6-3 and TRBJ2-7; TRBD2 is a possible D gene (7 bases). V lost 6 bases, J lost 4 bases, and 19 bases lay in between. Germline assignment: CDR1 MNHEY and CDR2 SVGEGT. The CDR3 totals 15 residues. The CDR3 loop is CASSDGRGAVYEQYF. CDR3 nucleotide sequence: TGTGCCAGCAGCGATGGGAGGGGGGCTGTGTACGAGCAGTACTTC.

The V gene is TRBV7-2, the J gene TRBJ1-2; 8 bases map to TRBD1. This CDR3 has 14 residues. V trimming: 1 base; J trimming: 8 bases; junction bases outside the gene matches: 6. The germline V gene encodes CDR1 SGHTA and CDR2 FQGNSA. The CDR3 sequence is CASSLGQGALGYTF. In DNA form, the CDR3 reads TGTGCCAGCAGCTTAGGCCAGGGGGCGCTGGGCTACACCTTC.

The gene calls are TRBV9 and TRBJ1-5, with a tentative D call TRBD1 (6 bases). Looked up from germline, CDR1 is SGDLS and CDR2 is YYNGEE. V lost 4 bases to trimming and J lost 7 bases, with 12 bases between them. This CDR3 spans 13 amino acids. This CDR3 is CASSLWGGQPQHF. The CDR3, as DNA: TGTGCCAGCAGCCTTTGGGGGGGCCAGCCCCAGCATTTT. The complete variable domain, with remaining parts taken from reference TRBV9 and TRBJ1-5, reads DSGVTQTPKHLITATGQRVTLRCSPRSGDLSVYWYQQSLDQGLQFLIQYYNGEERAKGNILERFSAQQFPDLHSELNLSSLELGDSALYFCASSLWGGQPQHFGDGTRLSIL.